This T cell receptor beta chain was identified in a study of shared clonotypes between healthy human individuals. Study results and limitations: Some clonotypes were shared by all four sorted-subset donors, while others were not shared. The non-shared ones had lower generation probabilities than the shared ones.

Details on this clone: Its antigen is unidentified.

The CDR3 extends over 14 amino acids. CDR1 is MNHEY and CDR2 is SVGAGI in the germline V gene. Trimming took 5 bases from V and 13 from J; bases not matched to a gene: 12. TCRdb keeps only in-frame clones here, not all; method: immunoSEQ multiplex PCR. The table has approximately 2.5 million clones, more than 85% seen once. This chain uses TRBV6-5 with TRBJ2-2; 8 positions match TRBD1. Sequences were obtained from naive CD4+ T cells from PBMCs. Sample subset: CD45RA+ positively selected. This TCR came from a man between 18 and 35 years old in good health. Some clones in this sample may be carry-over from other donors' samples. The CDR3 DNA sequence: TGTGCCAGCAGTCTCCTTATCAGGGGGCAAAGGCTGTTTTTT. This encodes CASSLLIRGQRLFF.